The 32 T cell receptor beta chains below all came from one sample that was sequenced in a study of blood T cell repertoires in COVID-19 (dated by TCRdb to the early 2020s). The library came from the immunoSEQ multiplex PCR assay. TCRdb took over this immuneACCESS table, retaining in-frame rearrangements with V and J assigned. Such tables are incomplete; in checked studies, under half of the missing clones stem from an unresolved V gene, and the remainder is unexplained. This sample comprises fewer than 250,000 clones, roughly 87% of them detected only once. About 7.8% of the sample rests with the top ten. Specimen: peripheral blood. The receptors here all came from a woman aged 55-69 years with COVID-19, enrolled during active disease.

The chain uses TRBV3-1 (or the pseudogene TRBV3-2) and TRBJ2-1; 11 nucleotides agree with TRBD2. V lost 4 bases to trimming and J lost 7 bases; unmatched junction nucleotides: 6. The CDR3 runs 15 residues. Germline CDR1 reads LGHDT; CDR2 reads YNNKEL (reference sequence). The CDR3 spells CASSLLAGGRNEQFF. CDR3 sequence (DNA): TGTGCCAGCAGCCTATTAGCGGGGGGGCGGAATGAGCAGTTCTTC.

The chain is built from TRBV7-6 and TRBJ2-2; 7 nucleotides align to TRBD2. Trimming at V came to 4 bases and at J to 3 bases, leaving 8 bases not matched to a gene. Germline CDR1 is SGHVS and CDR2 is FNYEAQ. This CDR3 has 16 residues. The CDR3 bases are TGTGCCAGCAGCTCTCTGGCTAGCGGATACACCGGGGAGCTGTTTTTT. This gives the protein CASSSLASGYTGELFF.

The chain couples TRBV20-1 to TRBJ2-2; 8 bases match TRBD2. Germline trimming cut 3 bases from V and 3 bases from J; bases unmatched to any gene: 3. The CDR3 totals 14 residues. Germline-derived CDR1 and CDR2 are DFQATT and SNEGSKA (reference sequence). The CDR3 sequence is CSASRRGDTGELFF. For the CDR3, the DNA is TGCAGTGCTAGTAGGCGGGGGGACACCGGGGAGCTGTTTTTT.

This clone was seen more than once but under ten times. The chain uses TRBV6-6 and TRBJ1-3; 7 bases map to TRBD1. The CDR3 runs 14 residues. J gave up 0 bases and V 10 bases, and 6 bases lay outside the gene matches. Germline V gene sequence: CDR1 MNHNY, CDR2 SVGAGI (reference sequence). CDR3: CATGTASSGNTIYF. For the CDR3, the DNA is TGTGCCACGGGGACAGCAAGCTCTGGAAACACCATATATTTT.

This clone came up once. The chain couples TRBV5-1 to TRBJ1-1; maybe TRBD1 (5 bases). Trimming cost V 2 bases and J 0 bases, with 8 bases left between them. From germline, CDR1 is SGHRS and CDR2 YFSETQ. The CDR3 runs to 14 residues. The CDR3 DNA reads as TGCGCCAGCAGCTTTGACAGAATGAACACTGAAGCTTTCTTT. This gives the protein CASSFDRMNTEAFF.

CDR3 sequence (DNA): TGTGCCAGCAGCTCGGTCCTGGGGGGGTACTCTACCTACGAGCAGTACTTC. It specifies CASSSVLGGYSTYEQYF. The chain couples TRBV5-6 to TRBJ2-7, with 7 bases matching TRBD2. The CDR3 spans 17 residues. Per the germline V gene, CDR1 is SGHDT and CDR2 is YYEEEE. Trimming at V came to 3 bases and at J to 2 bases, leaving 14 bases not matched to a gene.

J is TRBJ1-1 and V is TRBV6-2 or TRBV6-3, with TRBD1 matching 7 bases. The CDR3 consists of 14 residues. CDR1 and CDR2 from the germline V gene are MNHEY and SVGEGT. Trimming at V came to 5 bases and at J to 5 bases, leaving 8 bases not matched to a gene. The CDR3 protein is CASSPLRGRTEAFF. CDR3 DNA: TGTGCCAGCAGTCCCCTAAGGGGGCGGACTGAAGCTTTCTTT.

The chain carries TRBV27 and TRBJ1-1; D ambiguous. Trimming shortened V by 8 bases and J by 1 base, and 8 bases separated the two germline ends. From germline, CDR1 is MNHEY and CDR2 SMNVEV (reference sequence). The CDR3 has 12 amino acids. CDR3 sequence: CASGSRNTEAFF. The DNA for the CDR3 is TGTGCCAGCGGCTCCAGGAACACTGAAGCTTTCTTT.

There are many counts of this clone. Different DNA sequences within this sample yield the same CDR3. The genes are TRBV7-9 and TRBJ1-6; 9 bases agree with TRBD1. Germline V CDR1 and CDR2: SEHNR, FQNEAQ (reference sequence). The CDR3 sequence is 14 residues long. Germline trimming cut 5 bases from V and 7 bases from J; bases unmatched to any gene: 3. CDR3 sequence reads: CASSQGTGNSPLHF. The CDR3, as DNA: TGTGCCAGCAGCCAGGGGACAGGGAATTCACCCCTCCACTTT.

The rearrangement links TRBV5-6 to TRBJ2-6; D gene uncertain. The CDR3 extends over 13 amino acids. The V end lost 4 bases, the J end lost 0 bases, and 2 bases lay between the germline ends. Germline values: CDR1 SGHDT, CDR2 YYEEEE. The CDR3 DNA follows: TGTGCCAGCAGCCGCTCTGGGGCCAACGTCCTGACTTTC. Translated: CASSRSGANVLTF.

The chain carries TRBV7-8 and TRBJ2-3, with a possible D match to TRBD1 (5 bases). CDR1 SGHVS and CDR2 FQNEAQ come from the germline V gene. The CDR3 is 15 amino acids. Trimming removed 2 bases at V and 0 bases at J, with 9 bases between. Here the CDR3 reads CASSLLRVSTDTQYF. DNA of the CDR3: TGTGCCAGCAGCTTACTCAGGGTTAGCACAGATACGCAGTATTTT.

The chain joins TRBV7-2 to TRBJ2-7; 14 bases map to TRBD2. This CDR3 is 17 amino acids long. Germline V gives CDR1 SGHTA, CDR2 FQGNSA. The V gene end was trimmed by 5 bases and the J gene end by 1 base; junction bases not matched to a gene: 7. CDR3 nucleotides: TGTGCCAGCAGCCCAGCGGGGACTAGCGGGAGTTCCTACGAGCAGTACTTC. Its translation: CASSPAGTSGSSYEQYF. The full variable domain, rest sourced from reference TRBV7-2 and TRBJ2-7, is GAGVSQSPSNKVTEKGKDVELRCDPISGHTALYWYRQSLGQGLEFLIYFQGNSAPDKSGLPSDRFSAERTGGSVSTLTIQRTQQEDSAVYLCASSPAGTSGSSYEQYFGPGTRLTVT.

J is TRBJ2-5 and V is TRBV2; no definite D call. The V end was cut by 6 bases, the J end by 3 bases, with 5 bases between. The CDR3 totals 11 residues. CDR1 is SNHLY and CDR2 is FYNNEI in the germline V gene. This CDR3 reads CASRQKETQYF. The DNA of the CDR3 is TGTGCCAGCAGACAGAAAGAGACCCAGTACTTC.

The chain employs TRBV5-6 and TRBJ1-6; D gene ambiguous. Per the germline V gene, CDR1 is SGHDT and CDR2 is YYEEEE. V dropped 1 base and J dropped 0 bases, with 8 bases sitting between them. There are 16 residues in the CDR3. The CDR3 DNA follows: TGTGCCAGCAGCTTGCCGGGGAGCTCCTATAATTCACCCCTCCACTTT. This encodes CASSLPGSSYNSPLHF.

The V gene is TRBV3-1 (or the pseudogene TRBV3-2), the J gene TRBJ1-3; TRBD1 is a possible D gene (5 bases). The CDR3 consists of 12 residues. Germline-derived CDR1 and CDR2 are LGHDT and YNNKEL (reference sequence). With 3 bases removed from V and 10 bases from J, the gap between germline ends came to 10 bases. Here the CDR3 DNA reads TGTGCCAGCAGCCACAGGGAGGCAACCATATATTTT. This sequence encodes CASSHREATIYF.

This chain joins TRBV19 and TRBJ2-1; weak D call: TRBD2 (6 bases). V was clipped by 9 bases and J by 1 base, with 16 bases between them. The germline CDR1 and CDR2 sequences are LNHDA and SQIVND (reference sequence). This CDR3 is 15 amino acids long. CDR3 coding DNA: TGTGCCAGCGGGAGCCGAGACAGATCCTACAATGAGCAGTTCTTC. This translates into CASGSRDRSYNEQFF.

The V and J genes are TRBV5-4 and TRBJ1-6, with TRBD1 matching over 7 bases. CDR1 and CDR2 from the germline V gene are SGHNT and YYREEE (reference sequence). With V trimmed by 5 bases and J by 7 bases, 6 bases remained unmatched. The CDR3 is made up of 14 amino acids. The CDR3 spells CASRPQGVNSPLHF. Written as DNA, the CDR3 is TGTGCCAGCAGACCCCAGGGGGTGAATTCACCCCTCCACTTT.

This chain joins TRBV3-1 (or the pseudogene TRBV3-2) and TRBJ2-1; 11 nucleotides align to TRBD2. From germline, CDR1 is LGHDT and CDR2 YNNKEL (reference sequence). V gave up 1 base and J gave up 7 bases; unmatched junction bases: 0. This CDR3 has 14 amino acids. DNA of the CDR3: TGTGCCAGCAGCCAAGCTAGCGGGAGGAATGAGCAGTTCTTC. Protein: CASSQASGRNEQFF.

CDR3 in DNA: TGTGCCAGCAGCTTGGGACAGGACGGGTCTTCATTGAAGACCCAGTACTTC. Protein: CASSLGQDGSSLKTQYF. The V and J genes are TRBV5-5 and TRBJ2-5; D might be TRBD1 (6 bases). Germline CDR1 reads SGHKS; CDR2 reads YYEKEE (reference sequence). The CDR3 is 17 residues long. Trimming cost V 0 bases and J 6 bases, with 21 bases left between them.

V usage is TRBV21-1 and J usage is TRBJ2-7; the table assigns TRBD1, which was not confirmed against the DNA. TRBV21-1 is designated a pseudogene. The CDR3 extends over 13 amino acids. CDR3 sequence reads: CARWKGVSWEQYF. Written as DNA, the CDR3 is TGTGCCAGATGGAAGGGGGTTTCGTGGGAGCAGTACTTC.

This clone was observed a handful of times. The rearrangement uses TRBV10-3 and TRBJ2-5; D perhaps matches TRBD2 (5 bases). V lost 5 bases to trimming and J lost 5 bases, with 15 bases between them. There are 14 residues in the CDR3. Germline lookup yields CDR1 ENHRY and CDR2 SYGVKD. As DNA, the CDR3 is TGTGCCATCAGTAACCGGGGTAACCGGGAGACCCAGTACTTC. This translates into CAISNRGNRETQYF.

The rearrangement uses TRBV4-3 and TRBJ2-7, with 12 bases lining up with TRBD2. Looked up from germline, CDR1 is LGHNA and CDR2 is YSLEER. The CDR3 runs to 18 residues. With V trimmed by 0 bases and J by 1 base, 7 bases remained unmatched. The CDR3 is CASSQELAGGTDSYEQYF. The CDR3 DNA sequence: TGCGCCAGCAGCCAAGAACTAGCGGGAGGTACTGATTCCTACGAGCAGTACTTC.

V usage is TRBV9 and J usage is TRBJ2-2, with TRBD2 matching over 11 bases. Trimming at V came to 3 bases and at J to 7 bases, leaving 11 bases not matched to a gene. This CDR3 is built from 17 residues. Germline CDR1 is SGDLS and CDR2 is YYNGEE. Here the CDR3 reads CASSGPSLAGVVGELFF. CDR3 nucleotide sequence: TGTGCCAGCAGCGGTCCATCACTAGCGGGAGTTGTCGGGGAGCTGTTTTTT. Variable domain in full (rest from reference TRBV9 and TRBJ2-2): DSGVTQTPKHLITATGQRVTLRCSPRSGDLSVYWYQQSLDQGLQFLIQYYNGEERAKGNILERFSAQQFPDLHSELNLSSLELGDSALYFCASSGPSLAGVVGELFFGEGSRLTVL.

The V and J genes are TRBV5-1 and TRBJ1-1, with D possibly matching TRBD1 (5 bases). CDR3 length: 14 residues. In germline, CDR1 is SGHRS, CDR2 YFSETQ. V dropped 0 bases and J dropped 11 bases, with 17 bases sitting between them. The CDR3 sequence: CASSLESQGGRAFF. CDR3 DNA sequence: TGCGCCAGCAGCTTGGAATCGCAGGGAGGTAGGGCTTTCTTT.

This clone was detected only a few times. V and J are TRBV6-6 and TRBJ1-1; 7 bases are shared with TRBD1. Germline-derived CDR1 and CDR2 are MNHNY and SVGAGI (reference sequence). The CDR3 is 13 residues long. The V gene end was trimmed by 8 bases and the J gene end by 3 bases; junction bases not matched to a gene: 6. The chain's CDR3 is CASDATGYTEAFF. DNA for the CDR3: TGTGCCAGCGACGCGACAGGGTACACTGAAGCTTTCTTT.

CDR3 nucleotides: TGTGCCAGCTCACGAGACAGGGGAGGATACGAGCAGTACGTC. Translating it yields CASSRDRGGYEQYV. The chain couples TRBV18 to TRBJ2-7, with TRBD1 identical over 8 bases. Trimming at V came to 4 bases and at J to 4 bases, leaving 6 bases not matched to a gene. The CDR3 is made up of 14 amino acids. Germline CDR1 KGHSH, CDR2 LQKENI.

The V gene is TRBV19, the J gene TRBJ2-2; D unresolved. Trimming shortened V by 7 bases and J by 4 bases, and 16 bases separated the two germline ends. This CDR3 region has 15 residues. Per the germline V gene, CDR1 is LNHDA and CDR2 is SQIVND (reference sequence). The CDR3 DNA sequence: TGTGCCAGTACTCCGGGTCCTGAACTCACCGGGGAGCTGTTTTTT. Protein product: CASTPGPELTGELFF.

CDR3 loop: CASKGQAIFNSPLHF. CDR3 DNA sequence: TGTGCCTCCAAAGGACAGGCGATTTTTAATTCACCCCTCCACTTT. V and J are TRBV19 and TRBJ1-6; 7 positions agree with TRBD1. With 11 bases clipped from V and 6 bases from J, the junction kept 13 bases outside the gene matches. The germline V gene has CDR1 LNHDA and CDR2 SQIVND (reference sequence). The CDR3 loop spans 15 amino acids.

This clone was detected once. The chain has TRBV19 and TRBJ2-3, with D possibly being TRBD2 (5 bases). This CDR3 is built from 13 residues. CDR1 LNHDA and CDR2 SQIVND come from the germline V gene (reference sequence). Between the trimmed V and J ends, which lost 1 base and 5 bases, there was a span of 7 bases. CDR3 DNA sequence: TGTGCCAGTAGTATAGGAGGGCGAGATACGCAGTATTTT. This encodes CASSIGGRDTQYF.

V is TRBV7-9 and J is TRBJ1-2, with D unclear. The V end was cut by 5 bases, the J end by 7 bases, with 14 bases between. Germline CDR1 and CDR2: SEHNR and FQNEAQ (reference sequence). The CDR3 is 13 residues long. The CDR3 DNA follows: TGTGCCAGCAGCCCTGGGGAGGCCGGTGGCTACACCTTC. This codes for CASSPGEAGGYTF.

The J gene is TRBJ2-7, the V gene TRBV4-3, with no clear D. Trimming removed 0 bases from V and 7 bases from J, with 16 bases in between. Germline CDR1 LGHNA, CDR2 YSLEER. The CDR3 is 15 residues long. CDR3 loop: CASSQDSVRSVEQYF. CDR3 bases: TGCGCCAGCAGCCAAGACTCTGTCCGGAGCGTTGAGCAGTACTTC.

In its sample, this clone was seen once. The CDR3 DNA follows: TGTGCCAGCAGTTCCCCGCAGGGCTGGTGGAAGGAGCAGTACTTC. It translates to CASSSPQGWWKEQYF. The chain links TRBV27 to TRBJ2-7; possible D gene TRBD1, 5 bases. V shed 4 bases and J shed 7 bases, with 20 bases lying between them. The CDR3 runs 15 residues. Germline CDR1 MNHEY, CDR2 SMNVEV (reference sequence).